One sample yielded the 14 T cell receptor beta chains listed below, sequenced in a study of cytomegalovirus exposure and HLA in healthy donors. TCRdb's copy holds only in-frame clones and misses some; the assay was immunoSEQ multiplex PCR. The sample includes about 180,000 clones, roughly 86% of them seen just once. The sample taken for sequencing was PBMCs. The receptors here all came from a young man in good health and CMV-seropositive.

The chain links TRBV4-2 to TRBJ2-6, with D unresolved. The V gene lost 1 base and the J gene lost 2 bases, with 6 bases spanning the gap. The CDR3 is 15 residues long. The germline gives CDR1 LGHNA, CDR2 YNFKEQ. The DNA of the CDR3 is TGTGCCAGCAGCCAAGGGCCAGCTGGGGCCAACGTCCTGACTTTC. Protein: CASSQGPAGANVLTF.

This chain links TRBV7-9 with TRBJ2-1; 7 bases match TRBD1. With 3 bases clipped from V and 16 bases from J, the junction kept 12 bases outside the gene matches. Germline V gene sequence: CDR1 SEHNR, CDR2 FQNEAQ (reference sequence). The CDR3 totals 13 residues. The CDR3 DNA reads TGTGCCAGCAGCTTTTGGGACCGGGACAGTAATTTCTTC. Amino acids: CASSFWDRDSNFF.

The chain joins TRBV7-3 to TRBJ2-1, with 7 nucleotides matching TRBD1. Germline V gene lookup returns CDR1 SGHTA and CDR2 FQGTGA. The V and J ends lost 4 bases and 6 bases, in that order; junction bases with no gene match: 9. This CDR3 spans 15 amino acids. The DNA of the CDR3 is TGTGCCAGCAGCTCGAAGGCAGGGGGTATCAATGAGCAGTTCTTC. It specifies CASSSKAGGINEQFF.

In this sample, this clone turned up once. The gene calls are TRBV7-8 and TRBJ2-7, with 9 bases lining up with TRBD1. This CDR3 has 14 amino acids. Germline CDR1 is SGHVS and CDR2 is FQNEAQ. J lost 5 bases, V lost 1 base, and 3 bases had no gene match. Here the CDR3 DNA reads TGTGCCAGCAGCTTAGGGACAGGGGTCCACGAGCAGTACTTC. Encoded protein: CASSLGTGVHEQYF.

This clone was seen a handful of times. The rearrangement joins TRBV15 to TRBJ2-6, with D perhaps TRBD1 (6 bases). CDR1 is LNHNV and CDR2 is YYDKDF in the germline V gene (reference sequence). The CDR3 runs to 18 residues. V was trimmed by 0 bases and J by 0 bases, leaving 12 bases between them. The CDR3: CATSREPGVSSGANVLTF. The CDR3 region has the DNA TGTGCCACCAGCAGAGAACCAGGGGTCAGCTCTGGGGCCAACGTCCTGACTTTC. Combining the CDR3 with reference TRBV15 and TRBJ2-6 gives the whole variable domain DAMVIQNPRYQVTQFGKPVTLSCSQTLNHNVMYWYQQKSSQAPKLLFHYYDKDFNNEADTPDNFQSRRPNTSFCFLDIRSPGLGDTAMYLCATSREPGVSSGANVLTFGAGSRLTVL.

The J gene is TRBJ2-7, the V gene TRBV7-3, with D possibly matching TRBD2 (5 bases). CDR1 is SGHTA, CDR2 FQGTGA, per germline. CDR3 size: 15 residues. The V and J ends lost 5 bases and 7 bases respectively, with 21 bases between them. The CDR3 sequence is CASSQSAAGPGEQYF. The CDR3, as DNA: TGTGCCAGCAGCCAGTCGGCGGCAGGTCCGGGGGAGCAGTACTTC.

V and J are TRBV4-3 and TRBJ1-2, with D possibly being TRBD1 (6 bases). CDR3 length: 15 residues. Germline CDR1 and CDR2: LGHNA and YSLEER. V lost 0 bases and J 7 bases, leaving 15 bases between the germline ends. The CDR3 DNA is TGCGCCAGCAGCCAAGATCGGGGGGCGGGGGGTGGCTACACCTTC. Amino acids: CASSQDRGAGGGYTF.

The chain couples TRBV25-1 to TRBJ2-7; tentatively, D is TRBD2 (6 bases). This CDR3 contains 14 residues. Trimming stripped 5 bases from V and 1 base from J, with 12 bases between. The V gene's germline CDR1 is MGHDK and CDR2 SYGVNS. The CDR3 here is CASSWRDGSYEQYF. The CDR3 coding sequence is TGTGCCAGCAGTTGGAGGGACGGATCCTACGAGCAGTACTTC.

The chain links TRBV19 to TRBJ2-7; 9 bases align to TRBD2. The CDR3 totals 14 residues. The germline V gene has CDR1 LNHDA and CDR2 SQIVND (reference sequence). The V gene end was trimmed by 9 bases and the J gene end by 2 bases; junction bases not matched to a gene: 8. The CDR3 sequence is CARVAGEVPYEQYF. CDR3 nucleotide sequence: TGTGCCAGGGTAGCGGGAGAGGTCCCCTACGAGCAGTACTTC.

The chain recombines TRBV6-1 with TRBJ2-5, with TRBD2 matching 9 bases. Trimming removed 3 bases from V and 5 bases from J; junction bases left unmatched: 10. The CDR3 length is 16 residues. Germline V gene sequence: CDR1 MNHNS, CDR2 SASEGT. CDR3 amino acids: CASSDGSGRMIETQYF. As DNA, the CDR3 is TGTGCCAGCAGTGACGGTAGCGGGAGAATGATTGAGACCCAGTACTTC.

This clone has just one count. This chain joins TRBV4-1 and TRBJ1-5, with TRBD1 identical over 8 bases. This CDR3 is built from 15 residues. V dropped 0 bases and J dropped 5; count of bases not matched to a gene: 3. CDR1 is MGHRA, CDR2 YSYEKL, per germline. The CDR3 sequence: CASSQDGQGDQPQHF. Written as DNA, the CDR3 is TGCGCCAGCAGCCAAGATGGACAGGGTGATCAGCCCCAGCATTTT.

This clone appeared a single time. This sequence joins TRBV4-2 and TRBJ1-1, with D perhaps matching TRBD1 (6 bases). CDR3 size: 14 residues. Germline-derived CDR1 and CDR2 are LGHNA and YNFKEQ. Between the trimmed V and J ends, which lost 5 bases and 8 bases, there was a span of 18 bases. The CDR3 region is CASSKEEGGQEAFF. Here the CDR3 DNA reads TGTGCCAGCAGCAAGGAAGAGGGGGGGCAAGAAGCTTTCTTT.

The V and J genes are TRBV18 and TRBJ2-7; D not certain. Deletions cut 1 base from V and 2 bases from J, with 3 bases between. CDR1 is KGHSH and CDR2 is LQKENI in the germline V gene. This CDR3 region has 12 residues. The CDR3 reads CASSPLTYEQYF. For the CDR3, the DNA is TGTGCCAGCTCACCACTTACCTACGAGCAGTACTTC.

The CDR3 protein is CASSQGSSTDTQYF. The CDR3 DNA reads as TGCGCCAGCAGCCAAGGTAGTAGCACAGATACGCAGTATTTT. This chain links TRBV4-3 with TRBJ2-3; no clear D gene. This CDR3 region has 14 residues. Germline lookup yields CDR1 LGHNA and CDR2 YSLEER. V was clipped by 1 base and J by 0 bases, with 5 bases between them.